Each of the 30 T cell receptor beta chains below was sequenced from the same sample in a study of blood T cell repertoires in COVID-19. Using immunoSEQ multiplex PCR, the repertoire was profiled, and TCRdb retains in-frame clones only, with some absent. The repertoire holds roughly 290,000 clones, approximately 86% seen once, with approximately 0.94% in the top ten. Sequenced sample: peripheral blood. The receptors here all came from a human donor with COVID-19, enrolled during active disease. The donor label of this sample is uncertain.

The V call is TRBV24-1, the J call TRBJ2-2; a possible D gene is TRBD1 (6 bases). Trimming removed 4 bases from V and 6 bases from J, with 8 bases in between. Looked up from germline, CDR1 is KGHDR and CDR2 is SFDVKD. CDR3 length: 13 residues. This chain's CDR3 is CATSDRTAGELFF. DNA for the CDR3: TGTGCCACCAGTGACAGGACAGCCGGGGAGCTGTTTTTT.

The CDR3, as DNA: TGTGCCAGCAGTTTATCCCCGGGACAGGACGACGCTGAAGCTTTCTTT. Its protein is CASSLSPGQDDAEAFF. This chain links TRBV28 with TRBJ1-1, with 8 nucleotides matching TRBD1. CDR3 length: 16 residues. From germline, CDR1 is MDHEN and CDR2 SYDVKM. The ends lost 1 base at V and 6 bases at J; junction bases unmatched: 10. The variable domain in full, with the rest retrieved from reference TRBV28 and TRBJ1-1, is DVKVTQSSRYLVKRTGEKVFLECVQDMDHENMFWYRQDPGLGLRLIYFSYDVKMKEKGDIPEGYSVSREKKERFSLILESASTNQTSMYLCASSLSPGQDDAEAFFGQGTRLTVV.

As DNA, the CDR3 is TGTGCCAGCGAGGTGAGAGGTCGCTATGGCTACACCTTC. Its translation is CASEVRGRYGYTF. The chain uses TRBV2 and TRBJ1-2; unclear D gene. V was cut by 8 bases and J by 4 bases, with 14 bases left in between. Germline V gives CDR1 SNHLY, CDR2 FYNNEI. CDR3 length equals 13 residues.

The V call is TRBV29-1, the J call TRBJ2-6; D is unclear. Germline assignment: CDR1 SQVTM and CDR2 ANQGSEA. The germline V and J ends were trimmed by 6 bases and 4 bases, with 10 bases remaining between them. The CDR3 length is 13 residues. The CDR3 DNA follows: TGCAGCGTGGCGGCCCGGGGGGCCAACGTCCTGACTTTC. This translates into CSVAARGANVLTF.

The V gene is TRBV9, the J gene TRBJ1-3; D gene unclear. Trimming stripped 3 bases from V and 1 base from J, with 20 bases between. The germline CDR1 and CDR2 sequences are SGDLS and YYNGEE. The CDR3 runs 18 residues. The CDR3 DNA reads as TGTGCCAGCAGCGCCCCCCGGGGTCAGGCCATTTCTGGAAACACCATATATTTT. This translates into CASSAPRGQAISGNTIYF.

V is TRBV7-6 and J is TRBJ2-5; 9 bases fit TRBD1. The CDR3 runs to 13 residues. V shed 5 bases, J shed 6 bases, and the junction held 4 bases outside the gene matches. In germline, CDR1 is SGHVS, CDR2 FNYEAQ. The CDR3 DNA is TGTGCCAGCAGCGTGGGACAGGGAAAGACCCAGTACTTC. Translated, it gives CASSVGQGKTQYF.

This clone appeared a single time. The gene calls are TRBV21-1 and TRBJ2-5; whether TRBD1, the table's D call, matches the DNA was not checked. TRBV21-1 corresponds to a pseudogene. This CDR3 is 11 amino acids long. DNA of the CDR3: TGTGCCAGCAGCGGGCAGGAGACCCAGTACTTC. Translated: CASSGQETQYF.

The chain combines TRBV6-1 with TRBJ2-7; the D is unclear. V lost 0 bases, J lost 0 bases, and 6 bases lay in between. Germline loops: CDR1 MNHNS, CDR2 SASEGT. The CDR3 length is 14 residues. CDR3 amino acids: CASSEAPLSYEQYF. The DNA of the CDR3 is TGTGCCAGCAGTGAAGCCCCCCTCTCCTACGAGCAGTACTTC.

This chain's CDR3 is CASSRQGYGGELFF. CDR3 DNA: TGTGCCAGCAGCAGACAGGGGTACGGCGGGGAGCTGTTTTTT. J is TRBJ2-2 and V is TRBV6-5; the match to TRBD1 covers 8 bases. Trimming took 6 bases from V and 7 from J; bases not matched to a gene: 7. Germline values: CDR1 MNHEY, CDR2 SVGAGI. This CDR3 is 14 amino acids long.

This clone appeared a single time. The chain has TRBV11-3 and TRBJ2-7; D possibly corresponds to TRBD2 (5 bases). Germline V gene sequence: CDR1 SGHNT, CDR2 YENEEA. This CDR3 region has 13 residues. V lost 2 bases and J lost 5, with 10 bases in between. The DNA for the CDR3 is TGTGCCAGCAGCTTATTTGCCGGGGACGAGCAGTACTTC. Encoded protein: CASSLFAGDEQYF.

CDR3 protein: CASSQTGDGTEAFF. CDR3 nucleotide sequence: TGTGCCAGCAGCCAGACAGGAGACGGAACTGAAGCTTTCTTT. This rearrangement joins TRBV7-9 to TRBJ1-1; a weak D match, TRBD1 (6 bases). The V gene lost 5 bases and the J gene lost 5 bases, with 15 bases spanning the gap. Germline V gene lookup returns CDR1 SEHNR and CDR2 FQNEAQ (reference sequence). The CDR3 sequence is 14 residues long.

This chain joins TRBV5-1 and TRBJ2-7; 9 bases line up with TRBD1. There are 14 residues in the CDR3. From germline, CDR1 is SGHRS and CDR2 YFSETQ. With 4 bases clipped from V and 3 bases from J, the junction kept 5 bases outside the gene matches. CDR3 DNA: TGCGCCAGCAGCGGGGGACAGGGCTTCTACGAGCAGTACTTC. Encoded protein: CASSGGQGFYEQYF.

The V call is TRBV28, the J call TRBJ1-2; weak D call: TRBD1 (5 bases). Germline values: CDR1 MDHEN, CDR2 SYDVKM. CDR3 length: 13 amino acids. V was cut by 8 bases and J by 5 bases, with 15 bases left in between. DNA for the CDR3: TGTGCCAGCCTTGACAGTTCCTCTTATGGCTACACCTTC. As protein: CASLDSSSYGYTF.

The chain carries TRBV5-6 and TRBJ1-6; TRBD1 matches 7 bases. Germline-derived CDR1 and CDR2 are SGHDT and YYEEEE. The length of the CDR3 is 17 residues. Trimming removed 4 bases from V and 10 bases from J; junction bases left unmatched: 17. The CDR3 here is CASSGFTQQGSRSPLHF. The CDR3 coding sequence is TGTGCCAGCAGCGGTTTCACCCAACAGGGGTCGAGATCACCCCTCCACTTT. Variable domain in full (rest from reference TRBV5-6 and TRBJ1-6): DAGVTQSPTHLIKTRGQQVTLRCSPKSGHDTVSWYQQALGQGPQFIFQYYEEEERQRGNFPDRFSGHQFPNYSSELNVNALLLGDSALYLCASSGFTQQGSRSPLHFGNGTRLTVT.

The chain carries TRBV9 and TRBJ2-1; 10 nucleotides match TRBD2. Trimming cost V 4 bases and J 9 bases; bases outside gene matches: 7. This CDR3 has 14 residues. The germline V gene has CDR1 SGDLS and CDR2 YYNGEE. The CDR3 DNA sequence: TGTGCCAGCAGCCCTAGCGGGAGTACGGGTGAGCAGTTCTTC. Translating gives CASSPSGSTGEQFF.

V gene TRBV11-2 combines with J gene TRBJ2-3; D perhaps matches TRBD2 (5 bases). Looked up from germline, CDR1 is SGHAT and CDR2 is FQNNGV. The CDR3 has 16 residues. V was clipped by 5 bases and J by 7 bases, with 22 bases between them. CDR3 loop: CASSPTPSGNGNTQYF. In DNA, the CDR3 is TGTGCCAGCAGCCCCACCCCTTCGGGGAATGGAAATACGCAGTATTTT. The full variable domain, in which reference TRBV11-2 and TRBJ2-3 provide the parts outside the CDR3, is EAGVAQSPRYKIIEKRQSVAFWCNPISGHATLYWYQQILGQGPKLLIQFQNNGVVDDSQLPKDRFSAERLKGVDSTLKIQPAKLEDSAVYLCASSPTPSGNGNTQYFGPGTRLTVL.

The rearrangement links TRBV5-1 to TRBJ2-5; 10 positions match TRBD2. This CDR3 contains 16 residues. Unmatched junction bases numbered 8, after V lost 1 base and J lost 5 bases. Germline values: CDR1 SGHRS, CDR2 YFSETQ. The CDR3 sequence: CASSLTSGIRLETQYF. The CDR3 region has the DNA TGCGCCAGCAGCTTGACTAGCGGGATAAGATTGGAGACCCAGTACTTC. The whole variable domain, remainder taken from reference TRBV5-1 and TRBJ2-5, is KAGVTQTPRYLIKTRGQQVTLSCSPISGHRSVSWYQQTPGQGLQFLFEYFSETQRNKGNFPGRFSGRQFSNSRSEMNVSTLELGDSALYLCASSLTSGIRLETQYFGPGTRLLVL.

The chain employs TRBV6-2 or TRBV6-3 and TRBJ2-1; 11 nucleotides align to TRBD1. This CDR3 contains 16 residues. Per germline, CDR1 MNHEY and CDR2 SVGEGT. With V trimmed by 2 bases and J by 1 base, 1 base remained unmatched. The CDR3 here is CASSYGTGGSYNEQFF. The CDR3 nucleotides read TGTGCCAGCAGTTACGGGACAGGGGGTTCCTACAATGAGCAGTTCTTC.

The V gene is TRBV5-4, the J gene TRBJ2-3, with 7 bases identical to TRBD1. Germline CDR1 and CDR2: SGHNT and YYREEE (reference sequence). Germline trimming cut 3 bases from V and 5 bases from J; bases unmatched to any gene: 9. This CDR3 region has 15 residues. The CDR3 region is CASSSGQSSGDTQYF. CDR3 coding DNA: TGTGCCAGCAGCTCGGGACAGTCATCCGGAGATACGCAGTATTTT.

This clone is a singleton in its sample. The rearrangement joins TRBV2 to TRBJ1-3; unclear D gene. The V end lost 7 bases, the J end lost 6 bases, and 10 bases lay between the germline ends. The CDR3 spans 12 residues. The germline V gene encodes CDR1 SNHLY and CDR2 FYNNEI. The CDR3 nucleotides are TGTGCCAGCAACGAACTACAAAACACCATATATTTT. It codes for CASNELQNTIYF.

V usage is TRBV10-2 and J usage is TRBJ2-7, with TRBD1 matching 9 bases. CDR1 and CDR2 (germline): WSHSY, SAAADI. V dropped 4 bases and J dropped 7; count of bases not matched to a gene: 11. CDR3 size: 15 residues. CDR3 coding DNA: TGCGCCAGCAGTGTCCCGACGGACAGGGGTGAAGAGCAGTACTTC. It is translated as CASSVPTDRGEEQYF.

The gene calls are TRBV2 and TRBJ2-3; D possibly corresponds to TRBD2 (7 bases). The CDR3 extends over 14 amino acids. Trimming took off 7 bases at V and 0 bases at J, with 11 bases between the two ends. Germline CDR1 SNHLY, CDR2 FYNNEI. In nucleotides, the CDR3 is TGTGCCAGCAAGGGGGGGGCGAGCACAGATACGCAGTATTTT. Residues: CASKGGASTDTQYF. Drawing the rest from reference TRBV2 and TRBJ2-3, the complete variable domain is EPEVTQTPSHQVTQMGQEVILRCVPISNHLYFYWYRQILGQKVEFLVSFYNNEISEKSEIFDDQFSVERPDGSNFTLKIRSTKLEDSAMYFCASKGGASTDTQYFGPGTRLTVL.

The genes are TRBV5-4 and TRBJ1-2; tentatively, D is TRBD1 (5 bases). Germline CDR1 and CDR2: SGHNT and YYREEE (reference sequence). V was shortened by 0 bases and J by 9 bases, with 18 bases between the two germline ends. The CDR3 extends over 15 amino acids. The CDR3 sequence: CASSLDQGGRISYTF. The CDR3 bases are TGTGCCAGCAGCTTGGATCAGGGCGGACGTATCAGCTACACCTTC.

The chain employs TRBV18 and TRBJ2-1, with TRBD2 matching over 14 bases. The V gene end was trimmed by 3 bases and the J gene end by 5 bases; junction bases not matched to a gene: 3. Germline CDR1 is KGHSH and CDR2 is LQKENI. The CDR3 has 16 residues. CDR3 in amino acids: CASSPGTSGRDNEQFF. The CDR3 nucleotides read TGTGCCAGCTCACCTGGGACTAGCGGGAGAGACAATGAGCAGTTCTTC.

The chain recombines TRBV3-1 (or the pseudogene TRBV3-2) with TRBJ1-5; perhaps TRBD1 as D (6 bases). Trimming removed 0 bases at V and 9 bases at J, with 12 bases between. Germline CDR1 reads LGHDT; CDR2 reads YNNKEL (reference sequence). CDR3 length: 14 amino acids. CDR3 nucleotides: TGTGCCAGCAGCCAAGATCTCGGGGGGCGGCCCCAGCATTTT. Translation: CASSQDLGGRPQHF.

The chain links TRBV7-6 to TRBJ1-1; 7 positions match TRBD1. Germline assignment: CDR1 SGHVS and CDR2 FNYEAQ. V lost 4 bases to trimming and J lost 5 bases; unmatched junction nucleotides: 13. The CDR3 extends over 16 amino acids. The CDR3 here is CASSSAQGLRRTEAFF. CDR3 coding DNA: TGTGCCAGCAGCTCCGCACAGGGGTTAAGGAGGACTGAAGCTTTCTTT.

This clone was counted only a few times. V and J are TRBV19 and TRBJ1-5; 7 nucleotides align to TRBD1. CDR1 and CDR2 from the germline V gene are LNHDA and SQIVND (reference sequence). V lost 3 bases and J lost 7; bases outside the gene matches: 6. CDR3 length: 14 amino acids. CDR3: CASSISRGEQPQHF. As DNA, the CDR3 is TGTGCCAGTAGTATCAGCAGGGGGGAACAGCCCCAGCATTTT.

This clone was seen just once. V and J are TRBV5-1 and TRBJ1-6, with 10 bases identical to TRBD1. CDR1 and CDR2 (germline): SGHRS, YFSETQ. This CDR3 comprises 14 residues. The ends lost 5 bases at V and 7 bases at J; junction bases unmatched: 3. The CDR3 reads CASRADRGNSPLHF. The CDR3 coding sequence is TGCGCCAGCAGGGCGGACAGGGGGAATTCACCCCTCCACTTT.

The chain combines TRBV5-4 with TRBJ2-1; 8 bases are shared with TRBD2. CDR1 is SGHNT and CDR2 is YYREEE in the germline V gene (reference sequence). Unmatched junction bases numbered 3, after V lost 1 base and J lost 0 bases. CDR3 length: 16 residues. As DNA, the CDR3 is TGTGCCAGCAGCTTGTCCAGCGGGAGCTCCTACAATGAGCAGTTCTTC. This encodes CASSLSSGSSYNEQFF. Combining the CDR3 with reference TRBV5-4 and TRBJ2-1 gives the whole variable domain ETGVTQSPTHLIKTRGQQVTLRCSSQSGHNTVSWYQQALGQGPQFIFQYYREEENGRGNFPPRFSGLQFPNYSSELNVNALELDDSALYLCASSLSSGSSYNEQFFGPGTRLTVL.

The V call is TRBV6-5, the J call TRBJ2-6, with D perhaps matching TRBD1 (6 bases). Germline CDR1 and CDR2: MNHEY and SVGAGI. Between the trimmed V and J ends, which lost 6 bases and 1 base, there was a span of 10 bases. CDR3 size: 15 residues. The DNA for the CDR3 is TGTGCCAGCAGAGCCACAGGGTCTGGGGCCAACGTCCTGACTTTC. This sequence encodes CASRATGSGANVLTF.